The rows below give T cell receptor beta chains drawn from one sample of a study of T cells in Graves' hyperthyroidism and ophthalmopathy. One entry per CDR3 protein, called by TCRdb with MiXCR from the multiplex PCR reads. Of 300,000 to 350,000 distinct CDR3 sequences in the sample, around a fifth were seen once. Sequencing was carried out using blood. All receptors come from a woman in her forties or fifties with Graves' hyperthyroidism. Both conserved end residues are trimmed from each CDR3. The order of the fields is J gene, V gene, CDR3 protein.

TRBJ2-1 TRBV15 ATSRDLAGHNEQF
TRBJ2-3 TRBV29-1 STRQLAAEGDTQY
TRBJ1-5 TRBV2 ASRTRGGINSNQPQH
TRBJ1-6 TRBV11-2 ASRGEGGDNSPLH
TRBJ1-1 TRBV20-1 SARGPSTEAF
TRBJ2-1 TRBV11-3 ASSQALAGGGGEQF
TRBJ1-1 TRBV18 ASSLVGTANTEAF
TRBJ1-4 TRBV5-1 ASSLGGSRGDEKLF
TRBJ2-3 TRBV27 ASGTISPNTQY
TRBJ2-2 TRBV5-1 ASSQWLGLDSGELF
TRBJ2-6 TRBV2 ASGKVPGSGANVLT